This T cell receptor (beta chain) stems from a study of identical twins. Study-level points and caveats: Abundant beta clonotypes from cord blood had fewer insertions, unlike memory repertoires, which showed none. Where beta out-of-frame sequences were concerned, excess twin sharing was weaker.

A single record per CDR3 protein comes from TCRdb applying MiXCR to the 5' RACE reads. The sample carries 200,000 to 250,000 distinct CDR3 sequences, roughly 7.5% recorded once. Only a few counts were recorded for this clonotype. Antigen specificity is unknown. The data were also submitted as part of a second study, on yellow fever vaccine responses in identical twins.

The sample consisted of CD8+ T cells sorted from blood. The receptor was derived from a woman under 30 in good health.

CDR3 nucleotide sequence: TGCAGCGTTGAAGGATTGTCTAGTTTATTCAATGAGCAGTTCTTC. It yields the protein CSVEGLSSLFNEQFF. The chain carries TRBV29-1 and TRBJ2-1, with D hard to call. The CDR3 consists of 15 residues. Germline V gene data show CDR1 as SQVTM and CDR2 as ANQGSEA. Between the trimmed V and J ends, which lost 1 base and 6 bases, there was a span of 16 bases.